The 6 T cell receptor beta chains below come from one sample, sequenced in a study of cytomegalovirus exposure and HLA in healthy donors. PCR was performed using 60 Vbeta and 13 Jbeta primers. Assay used: immunoSEQ multiplex PCR; TCRdb lists only in-frame clones, some missing. The sample shows some 150,000 clones, around 62% of them seen only once. Sequencing used PBMCs. Receptors originate from a man between 35 and 55 years old in good health and CMV-seronegative.

The chain links TRBV30 to TRBJ1-5; 7 nucleotides agree with TRBD1. CDR1 and CDR2 (germline): GTSNPN, SVGIG (reference sequence). The CDR3 runs 14 residues. V shed 0 bases, J shed 6 bases, and the junction held 5 bases outside the gene matches. CDR3 bases: TGTGCCTGGAGTGTCACGACAGGGCTTCAGCCCCAGCATTTT. It is translated as CAWSVTTGLQPQHF.

The rearrangement links TRBV2 to TRBJ1-3, with 8 positions matching TRBD1. Germline CDR1 and CDR2: SNHLY and FYNNEI. The CDR3 covers 16 residues. V dropped 2 bases and J dropped 2; count of bases not matched to a gene: 5. Here the CDR3 reads CASSEWAGGAGNTIYF. The CDR3 DNA reads TGTGCCAGCAGTGAATGGGCAGGGGGCGCTGGAAACACCATATATTTT.

The CDR3 bases are TGTGCCAGCAGCCCGGGACAGGGCACTAGAGAGACCCAGTACTTC. Its translation is CASSPGQGTRETQYF. The gene calls are TRBV7-9 and TRBJ2-5; 9 nucleotides match TRBD1. The CDR3 has 15 amino acids. Germline V gives CDR1 SEHNR, CDR2 FQNEAQ (reference sequence). After removal of 5 bases from V and 4 bases from J, the junction contained 8 bases not matched to a gene.

The chain is built from TRBV10-3 and TRBJ2-7; 7 bases line up with TRBD2. Trimming cost V 4 bases and J 7 bases; bases outside gene matches: 4. Germline assignment: CDR1 ENHRY and CDR2 SYGVKD. There are 12 residues in the CDR3. CDR3 DNA sequence: TGTGCCATCAGTGTCGCGGGGGATGAGCAGTACTTC. Translating gives CAISVAGDEQYF.

The chain is built from TRBV11-1 and TRBJ2-5; D possibly corresponds to TRBD2 (6 bases). V dropped 7 bases and J dropped 4 bases, with 19 bases sitting between them. There are 15 residues in the CDR3. Germline CDR1 and CDR2: SGHAT and FQDESV (reference sequence). The CDR3 sequence: CASTPGVPGGETQYF. In nucleotides, the CDR3 is TGTGCCAGCACCCCGGGGGTGCCAGGAGGAGAGACCCAGTACTTC.

The V gene is TRBV6-6, the J gene TRBJ2-7; no firm D call. CDR1 is MNHNY and CDR2 is SVGAGI in the germline V gene (reference sequence). The ends were cut back, 5 bases at V and 3 bases at J, with 5 bases in the middle. The CDR3 totals 11 residues. The CDR3 DNA follows: TGTGCCAGCAGTGAGCGCTACGAGCAGTACTTC. Translation: CASSERYEQYF.